What follows are 10 T cell receptor beta chains derived from one specimen sequenced in a study of high-grade serous ovarian cancer treatment subgroups. Tumor tissue was taken before any definitive surgery or chemotherapy was given. The repertoire was sequenced with immunoSEQ multiplex PCR; TCRdb's copy has only in-frame clones and lacks some. In the table there are more than 2,500 clones, roughly 72% of which are singletons. The sequencing input was tumor tissue. The receptors were gathered from a human donor with high-grade serous ovarian cancer.

This sequence joins TRBV7-2 and TRBJ2-5; unclear D gene. Per germline, CDR1 SGHTA and CDR2 FQGNSA. V was pared by 0 bases and J by 5 bases, with 4 bases between. This CDR3 is 12 amino acids long. The CDR3 DNA follows: TGTGCCAGCAGCTTAGCGGGGGAGACCCAGTACTTC. This gives the protein CASSLAGETQYF.

The V and J genes are TRBV6-6 and TRBJ1-4, with D perhaps matching TRBD1 (6 bases). V was cut by 4 bases and J by 4 bases, with 10 bases left in between. CDR1 MNHNY and CDR2 SVGAGI come from the germline V gene (reference sequence). The CDR3 is made up of 14 amino acids. The chain's CDR3 is CASSSRTVNEKLFF. The CDR3 nucleotides are TGTGCCAGCAGTTCCCGGACAGTTAATGAAAAACTGTTTTTT.

V and J are TRBV6-1 and TRBJ1-1; 7 bases map to TRBD1. Per germline, CDR1 MNHNS and CDR2 SASEGT. J was trimmed by 0 bases and V by 10 bases; bases with no gene match: 8. This CDR3 region has 14 residues. The CDR3 nucleotides read TGTGCCATCAACCGGGACAGAGTGAACACTGAAGCTTTCTTT. This sequence encodes CAINRDRVNTEAFF.

This clone was picked up one time. The J gene is TRBJ2-7, the V gene TRBV19; TRBD1 agrees at 9 bases. This CDR3 contains 14 residues. In germline, CDR1 is LNHDA, CDR2 SQIVND (reference sequence). V dropped 6 bases and J dropped 7; count of bases not matched to a gene: 10. CDR3 amino acids: CASRRDRASREQYF. As DNA, the CDR3 is TGTGCCAGTAGACGGGACAGGGCATCGAGGGAGCAGTACTTC.

V is TRBV4-3 and J is TRBJ1-4; D is possibly TRBD1 (5 bases). The V end was cut by 1 base, the J end by 6 bases, with 15 bases between. Germline-derived CDR1 and CDR2 are LGHNA and YSLEER. This CDR3 contains 16 residues. The CDR3 spells CASSQVSGAADEKLFF. In DNA, the CDR3 is TGCGCCAGCAGCCAAGTGAGCGGGGCGGCGGATGAAAAACTGTTTTTT.

The V gene is TRBV5-1, the J gene TRBJ2-3, with TRBD2 as a possible D gene (7 bases). Germline CDR1 reads SGHRS; CDR2 reads YFSETQ. Trimming left V 0 bases short and J 0 bases short, with 14 bases between. The CDR3 has 17 amino acids. The DNA for the CDR3 is TGCGCCAGCAGCTTGGTAGGGGGAGGGAGTAGCACAGATACGCAGTATTTT. Protein: CASSLVGGGSSTDTQYF.

This chain joins TRBV15 and TRBJ2-5; D gene ambiguous. CDR1 is LNHNV and CDR2 is YYDKDF in the germline V gene (reference sequence). This CDR3 contains 15 residues. V was cut by 0 bases and J by 5 bases, with 13 bases left in between. The CDR3, as DNA: TGTGCCACCAGCAGAGATCTAGAAGCGTCGGAGACCCAGTACTTC. It translates to CATSRDLEASETQYF.

The rearrangement uses TRBV29-1 and TRBJ1-1; no clear D gene. V lost 5 bases and J lost 5, with 9 bases in between. In germline, CDR1 is SQVTM, CDR2 ANQGSEA. The CDR3 is 11 residues long. CDR3 in amino acids: CSVWTVTEAFF. In nucleotides, the CDR3 is TGCAGCGTTTGGACGGTAACTGAAGCTTTCTTT. The whole variable domain, remainder taken from reference TRBV29-1 and TRBJ1-1, is SAVISQKPSRDICQRGTSLTIQCQVDSQVTMMFWYRQQPGQSLTLIATANQGSEATYESGFVIDKFPISRPNLTFSTLTVSNMSPEDSSIYLCSVWTVTEAFFGQGTRLTVV.

The rearrangement uses TRBV5-5 and TRBJ1-4; D might be TRBD1 (6 bases). V gave up 4 bases and J gave up 10 bases, with 20 bases separating them. CDR1 and CDR2 (germline): SGHKS, YYEKEE (reference sequence). The CDR3 loop spans 15 amino acids. In DNA, the CDR3 is TGTGCCAGCAGCGGCTCAGGGGTCCCCCTAACAAAACTGTTTTTT. Encoded protein: CASSGSGVPLTKLFF.

The rearrangement links TRBV5-1 to TRBJ2-5; 7 positions agree with TRBD1. CDR1 and CDR2 (germline): SGHRS, YFSETQ. V dropped 4 bases and J dropped 2; count of bases not matched to a gene: 8. The CDR3 runs 15 residues. The DNA of the CDR3 is TGCGCCAGCAGCATCGACAGGGCCCAACAAGAGACCCAGTACTTC. Its protein product is CASSIDRAQQETQYF.